These 18 T cell receptor beta chains were sequenced from one sample in a study of shared clonotypes between healthy human individuals (dated by TCRdb to 2019 to 2021). Receptors were amplified or captured by the immunoSEQ multiplex PCR assay. TCRdb mirrors the immuneACCESS table, restricted to in-frame sequences. Some clones are absent from its copies; in checked studies, under half trace to an unresolved V gene, and the reason for the others is unknown. This sample gives around 1.6 million clones in total; roughly 98% of them show up just once. The top ten constitute about 0.4% of the sample. The sequenced sample was naive CD4+ T cells sorted from blood. The sample's cell subset or site label is to be understood as: CD45RA+ positively selected. Source of these receptors: a young man in good health.

V and J are TRBV5-6 and TRBJ2-7; no clear D gene. In germline, CDR1 is SGHDT, CDR2 YYEEEE. The CDR3 totals 12 residues. Trimming took off 5 bases at V and 5 bases at J, with 11 bases between the two ends. This CDR3 is CASRRTPNEQYF. In nucleotides, the CDR3 is TGTGCCAGCAGGCGGACCCCCAACGAGCAGTACTTC.

In DNA, the CDR3 is TGTGCCATCGGACTAGCGGGATCGGAGACCCAGTACTTC. Encoded protein: CAIGLAGSETQYF. The chain has TRBV10-3 and TRBJ2-5, with TRBD2 matching 12 bases. With V trimmed by 8 bases and J by 5 bases, 3 bases remained unmatched. From germline, CDR1 is ENHRY and CDR2 SYGVKD. CDR3 length: 13 residues.

The V gene is TRBV5-6, the J gene TRBJ1-5; unclear D gene. V lost 1 base, J lost 9 bases, and 14 bases lay in between. Germline V gene lookup returns CDR1 SGHDT and CDR2 YYEEEE. This CDR3 spans 14 amino acids. The CDR3 spells CASSLSRRVGPQHF. The DNA of the CDR3 is TGTGCCAGCAGCTTGAGCAGAAGGGTTGGGCCCCAGCATTTT.

The chain employs TRBV29-1 and TRBJ2-1; TRBD2 is a possible D gene (6 bases). Germline V lookup: CDR1 SQVTM, CDR2 ANQGSEA. The CDR3 covers 13 residues. The V end lost 5 bases, the J end lost 8 bases, and 16 bases lay between the germline ends. CDR3 residues: CSVWRDPLHEQFF. CDR3 sequence (DNA): TGCAGCGTTTGGCGGGACCCTCTACATGAGCAGTTCTTC.

V is TRBV5-1 and J is TRBJ2-1; no firm D call. Deletions cut 0 bases from V and 7 bases from J, with 8 bases between. The germline V gene encodes CDR1 SGHRS and CDR2 YFSETQ. CDR3 length: 13 amino acids. In DNA form, the CDR3 reads TGCGCCAGCAGCTTGGAGGTCGTGAATGAGCAGTTCTTC. It translates to CASSLEVVNEQFF.

The chain is built from TRBV29-1 and TRBJ1-1, with 8 bases fitting TRBD1. The CDR3 runs to 13 residues. The germline CDR1 and CDR2 sequences are SQVTM and ANQGSEA. The junction had 5 bases not matched to a gene; V was cut back by 5 bases and J by 3 bases. The CDR3 DNA reads as TGCAGCGTTAAGACAGGGGCCGACACTGAAGCTTTCTTT. This gives the protein CSVKTGADTEAFF.

This clone appeared once. This chain joins TRBV21-1 and TRBJ2-1; TRBD2 was called by the table and not checked on the DNA. TRBV21-1 is recorded as a pseudogene. CDR3 length: 18 amino acids. The CDR3 loop reads CASSFTLPGLAGYNEQFF. DNA of the CDR3: TGTGCCAGCAGCTTTACTCTTCCCGGACTAGCGGGATACAATGAGCAGTTCTTC.

The V and J genes are TRBV18 and TRBJ2-2; D uncertain. Per the germline V gene, CDR1 is KGHSH and CDR2 is LQKENI. The CDR3 extends over 14 amino acids. The V and J ends lost 3 bases and 4 bases respectively, with 9 bases between them. The CDR3 is CASSPSSSTGELFF. The CDR3 nucleotides are TGTGCCAGCTCACCGTCCTCATCCACCGGGGAGCTGTTTTTT.

This chain joins TRBV11-2 and TRBJ2-1; the D is unclear. Germline assignment: CDR1 SGHAT and CDR2 FQNNGV. This CDR3 has 15 amino acids. Trimming cost V 5 bases and J 4 bases, with 15 bases left between them. The CDR3 here is CASSPRLGPYNEQFF. In DNA, the CDR3 is TGTGCCAGCAGCCCGAGACTCGGGCCTTACAATGAGCAGTTCTTC.

The CDR3 bases are TGTGCCAGCAGCCAAGGGAGGAAACCCTACGAGCAGTACTTC. Protein product: CASSQGRKPYEQYF. This chain connects TRBV4-2 to TRBJ2-7, with a tentative D call TRBD2 (5 bases). This CDR3 region has 14 residues. The germline V gene has CDR1 LGHNA and CDR2 YNFKEQ. V was shortened by 1 base and J by 2 bases, with 9 bases between the two germline ends.

The chain has TRBV28 and TRBJ2-1, with 9 bases aligning to TRBD1. The J segment lost 4 bases and the V segment lost 5 bases, leaving 9 bases of the junction unmatched. The CDR3 runs 16 residues. Germline-derived CDR1 and CDR2 are MDHEN and SYDVKM. The CDR3 DNA is TGTGCCAGCAGTGCCCACAGGGGGCAGGGATACAATGAGCAGTTCTTC. Protein product: CASSAHRGQGYNEQFF.

The table lists this clone with a count of one. The chain recombines TRBV4-3 with TRBJ1-2; weak D call: TRBD1 (5 bases). Germline V gene lookup returns CDR1 LGHNA and CDR2 YSLEER. The V end lost 4 bases, the J end lost 1 base, and 7 bases lay between the germline ends. The CDR3 length is 13 residues. CDR3 DNA sequence: TGCGCCAGCAGCCTAGACAGTAACTATGGCTACACCTTC. The encoded protein is CASSLDSNYGYTF.

This clone showed up just once. The chain links TRBV19 to TRBJ1-2, with 7 bases aligning to TRBD1. CDR3 length: 14 residues. From germline, CDR1 is LNHDA and CDR2 SQIVND (reference sequence). The junction had 8 bases not matched to a gene; V was cut back by 7 bases and J by 3 bases. Here the CDR3 DNA reads TGTGCCAGTAAAGGGGGCGCGGGTGACTATGGCTACACCTTC. It encodes CASKGGAGDYGYTF.

This clone came up once. The chain employs TRBV2 and TRBJ1-3, with a tentative D call TRBD1 (5 bases). V was shortened by 4 bases and J by 0 bases, with 19 bases between the two germline ends. The germline CDR1 and CDR2 sequences are SNHLY and FYNNEI. The CDR3 consists of 18 residues. Here the CDR3 DNA reads TGTGCCAGCAGTGTTAGACTGACAGCCACGAGCTCTGGAAACACCATATATTTT. Amino acid sequence: CASSVRLTATSSGNTIYF.

The V call is TRBV11-2, the J call TRBJ2-3, with TRBD2 as a possible D gene (6 bases). The germline V and J ends were trimmed by 0 bases and 0 bases, with 16 bases remaining between them. CDR1 and CDR2 (germline): SGHAT, FQNNGV. CDR3 size: 18 residues. The CDR3 coding sequence is TGTGCCAGCAGCTTAGATCAATTCTCCGGGACTAGCACAGATACGCAGTATTTT. Its protein is CASSLDQFSGTSTDTQYF.

This clone has just one count. The genes are TRBV4-1 and TRBJ2-1; TRBD2 agrees at 7 bases. CDR1 is MGHRA, CDR2 YSYEKL, per germline. V was clipped by 3 bases and J by 3 bases; unmatched bases: 11. The CDR3 loop spans 17 amino acids. This CDR3 reads CASSQIGREFRYNEQFF. The CDR3 DNA sequence: TGCGCCAGCAGCCAGATCGGGCGGGAGTTCCGCTACAATGAGCAGTTCTTC.

This chain joins TRBV6-1 and TRBJ1-4, with D tentatively TRBD1 (5 bases). V was pared by 6 bases and J by 6 bases, with 14 bases between. The CDR3 extends over 14 amino acids. CDR1 is MNHNS and CDR2 is SASEGT in the germline V gene. CDR3 in DNA: TGTGCCAGCAGGACCAGGGAGGGCTATGAAAAACTGTTTTTT. Translating gives CASRTREGYEKLFF.

V is TRBV6-5 and J is TRBJ2-7, with TRBD2 as a possible D gene (6 bases). CDR3 length: 15 amino acids. Between the trimmed V and J ends, which lost 5 bases and 2 bases, there was a span of 16 bases. Germline values: CDR1 MNHEY, CDR2 SVGAGI. The chain's CDR3 is CASSLRGDFPYEQYF. CDR3 sequence (DNA): TGTGCCAGCAGTCTACGTGGGGACTTCCCCTACGAGCAGTACTTC.